These 16 T cell receptor beta chains were all obtained from the same sample, sequenced in a study of blood T cell repertoires in COVID-19. Libraries were prepared by immunoSEQ multiplex PCR; TCRdb keeps only in-frame clonotypes and omits some of them. The table shows about 130,000 clones, with around four fifths occurring only once. Material: peripheral blood. The receptors originated from a man at least 80 years old with COVID-19, enrolled during active disease.

This clone was counted once. This sequence joins TRBV6-1 and TRBJ2-7, with TRBD1 as a possible D gene (5 bases). The CDR3 is 16 residues long. The V and J ends lost 1 base and 3 bases respectively, with 16 bases between them. CDR1 and CDR2 from the germline V gene are MNHNS and SASEGT. CDR3 sequence: CASSEVGSQGHYEQYF. In DNA form, the CDR3 reads TGTGCCAGCAGTGAAGTGGGCAGCCAGGGTCACTACGAGCAGTACTTC.

This chain links TRBV4-1 with TRBJ1-4; no reliable D call. Germline V gene sequence: CDR1 MGHRA, CDR2 YSYEKL. V was shortened by 1 base and J by 8 bases, with 14 bases between the two germline ends. The CDR3 consists of 15 residues. The CDR3: CASSQVGGLEEKLFF. The CDR3 coding sequence is TGCGCCAGCAGCCAAGTTGGAGGGTTGGAGGAAAAACTGTTTTTT.

This chain links TRBV6-6 with TRBJ1-2, with TRBD1 matching 7 bases. J gave up 0 bases and V 6 bases, and 7 bases lay outside the gene matches. The CDR3 has 15 amino acids. CDR1 and CDR2 from the germline V gene are MNHNY and SVGAGI (reference sequence). CDR3 DNA: TGTGCCAGCAGCCTGGACAGGACGTCTAACTATGGCTACACCTTC. This sequence encodes CASSLDRTSNYGYTF.

The V and J genes are TRBV6-6 and TRBJ1-1; TRBD1 aligns across 10 bases. Losses at the gene ends were 6 bases for V and 9 bases for J; bases not matched to a gene: 10. Germline CDR1 is MNHNY and CDR2 is SVGAGI (reference sequence). The CDR3 sequence is 14 residues long. The CDR3 is CASSPLGQGTQAFF. The DNA for the CDR3 is TGTGCCAGCAGCCCATTGGGACAGGGGACTCAAGCTTTCTTT.

The chain is built from TRBV27 and TRBJ1-1; 8 bases line up with TRBD1. This CDR3 comprises 20 residues. The V gene's germline CDR1 is MNHEY and CDR2 SMNVEV (reference sequence). The J segment lost 0 bases and the V segment lost 4 bases, leaving 19 bases of the junction unmatched. As DNA, the CDR3 is TGTGCCAGCAGTTCCCCAAGAATTGGACAGGGAGGAGTGGTGAACACTGAAGCTTTCTTT. Residues: CASSSPRIGQGGVVNTEAFF.

The rearrangement uses TRBV28 and TRBJ1-2; TRBD1 matches at 7 bases. The CDR3 spans 13 residues. CDR1 and CDR2 (germline): MDHEN, SYDVKM. V lost 4 bases and J lost 5; bases outside the gene matches: 4. The DNA of the CDR3 is TGTGCCAGCAGTTCCGGGACAGTATATGGCTACACCTTC. Translation gives CASSSGTVYGYTF.

The chain links TRBV9 to TRBJ1-2; D call uncertain. The germline CDR1 and CDR2 sequences are SGDLS and YYNGEE. With 0 bases removed from V and 1 base from J, the gap between germline ends came to 16 bases. The CDR3 consists of 17 residues. The CDR3 loop is CASSVVGESLDNYGYTF. As DNA, the CDR3 is TGTGCCAGCAGCGTAGTGGGCGAATCACTCGATAACTATGGCTACACCTTC.

V gene TRBV19 combines with J gene TRBJ1-5, with D possibly TRBD1 on 5 matching bases. The CDR3 is made up of 16 amino acids. V was clipped by 5 bases and J by 0 bases, with 14 bases between them. Germline values: CDR1 LNHDA, CDR2 SQIVND (reference sequence). The CDR3 bases are TGTGCCAGTAGTTCCACAGGCGGACATAGCAATCAGCCCCAGCATTTT. Protein sequence: CASSSTGGHSNQPQHF. The full variable domain, completed using reference TRBV19 and TRBJ1-5, is DGGITQSPKYLFRKEGQNVTLSCEQNLNHDAMYWYRQDPGQGLRLIYYSQIVNDFQKGDIAEGYSVSREKKESFPLTVTSAQKNPTAFYLCASSSTGGHSNQPQHFGDGTRLSIL.

This clone was observed a few times. The rearrangement links TRBV29-1 to TRBJ2-7, with D perhaps TRBD1 (6 bases). From germline, CDR1 is SQVTM and CDR2 ANQGSEA. Trimming took 0 bases from V and 0 from J, leaving 9 bases between them. The CDR3 is 14 residues long. Here the CDR3 DNA reads TGCAGCGTTGAAGAAGGGGGTAGCTCCTACGAGCAGTACTTC. This codes for CSVEEGGSSYEQYF.

This clone was counted once. The rearrangement uses TRBV5-3 and TRBJ1-4; TRBD1 matches at 7 bases. TRBV5-3 is filed as an ORF, its function uncertain. V lost 2 bases to trimming and J lost 10 bases; unmatched junction nucleotides: 14. The CDR3 spans 16 residues. The CDR3 nucleotides are TGTGCCAGAAGCTTAACACGATTACAGGGGCTGGGAAAACTGTTTTTT. Translation: CARSLTRLQGLGKLFF.

The rearrangement joins TRBV6-4 to TRBJ2-4, with TRBD2 as a possible D gene (5 bases). CDR3 length equals 12 residues. Germline CDR1 and CDR2: MRHNA and SNTAGT. Trimming stripped 2 bases from V and 6 bases from J, with 5 bases between. The CDR3 sequence: CASSDSGNIQYF. The CDR3 DNA reads as TGTGCCAGCAGTGACAGCGGAAACATTCAGTACTTC.

Notes on this clone: At one end, the junction sequence differs from germline, possibly due to a read error. The chain has TRBV5-1 and TRBJ1-6; 11 bases map to TRBD1. This CDR3 is 17 amino acids long. Germline V gene data show CDR1 as SGHRS and CDR2 as YFSETQ. The CDR3 DNA reads as TGCGCCAGCAGCTTGGCTTCGGGACAGGGGGACAATTCACCTCTCCACTTT. The encoded protein is CASSLASGQGDNSPLHF.

This chain links TRBV5-1 with TRBJ2-3, with D tentatively TRBD2 (6 bases). CDR1 is SGHRS and CDR2 is YFSETQ in the germline V gene. The CDR3 has 15 amino acids. V was shortened by 1 base and J by 4 bases, with 13 bases between the two germline ends. CDR3 amino acids: CASSLSGTGPDTQYF. The CDR3 nucleotides are TGCGCCAGCAGCTTGAGTGGGACTGGACCAGATACGCAGTATTTT.

CDR3 protein: CAGGLATGELFF. In nucleotides, the CDR3 is TGTGCCGGGGGACTAGCAACCGGGGAGCTGTTTTTT. The chain couples TRBV10-3 to TRBJ2-2; TRBD2 aligns across 9 bases. Germline-derived CDR1 and CDR2 are ENHRY and SYGVKD. The length of the CDR3 is 12 residues. The V gene end was trimmed by 11 bases and the J gene end by 5 bases; junction bases not matched to a gene: 3.

V and J are TRBV7-3 and TRBJ1-1; D may be TRBD1 (6 bases). The CDR3 consists of 15 residues. Germline V gene data show CDR1 as SGHTA and CDR2 as FQGTGA. The ends were cut back, 4 bases at V and 1 base at J, with 13 bases in the middle. The CDR3 DNA reads as TGTGCCAGCAGCTCCTCGGACAGCCCGAACACTGAAGCTTTCTTT. It codes for CASSSSDSPNTEAFF.

This clone was found a few times. The chain carries TRBV2 and TRBJ2-7; TRBD1 agrees at 10 bases. V lost 6 bases, J lost 4 bases, and 6 bases stayed unmatched. This CDR3 is built from 14 residues. Germline CDR1 reads SNHLY; CDR2 reads FYNNEI. DNA of the CDR3: TGTGCCAGCAGCCCCGGGACAGGGGTATACGAGCAGTACTTC. Its translation: CASSPGTGVYEQYF.